The 15 T cell receptor beta chains presented below share a single source sample, sequenced in a study of blood T cell repertoires in COVID-19. Libraries were prepared by immunoSEQ multiplex PCR; TCRdb keeps only in-frame clonotypes and omits some of them. The sample shows over 50,000 clones, more than 80% of them seen only once. Material: peripheral blood. The receptors shown here come from an elderly man with acute or convalescent COVID-19.

The chain has TRBV9 and TRBJ2-3; 7 bases agree with TRBD1. Germline CDR1 and CDR2: SGDLS and YYNGEE. The CDR3 extends over 16 amino acids. With 3 bases clipped from V and 0 bases from J, the junction kept 7 bases outside the gene matches. In DNA form, the CDR3 reads TGTGCCAGCAGCGCCTTACAGGGGCGAAGCACAGATACGCAGTATTTT. The encoded protein is CASSALQGRSTDTQYF.

The chain employs TRBV10-3 and TRBJ2-7; D gene uncertain. CDR3 length: 13 residues. Germline assignment: CDR1 ENHRY and CDR2 SYGVKD. V was pared by 3 bases and J by 3 bases, with 9 bases between. The CDR3 sequence: CAISDQVSYEQYF. The CDR3 bases are TGTGCCATCAGTGATCAGGTTAGCTACGAGCAGTACTTC.

This clone was seen only a few times. The J gene is TRBJ1-1, the V gene TRBV3-1 (or the pseudogene TRBV3-2), with D perhaps matching TRBD1 (5 bases). Germline V gene lookup returns CDR1 LGHDT and CDR2 YNNKEL (reference sequence). The CDR3 has 14 amino acids. Trimming left V 2 bases short and J 10 bases short, with 17 bases between. The CDR3 bases are TGTGCCAGCAGCCAAATGGGCGCCGGGGGAGTAGCTTTCTTT. It is translated as CASSQMGAGGVAFF.

The V gene is TRBV27, the J gene TRBJ1-3; D might be TRBD1 (6 bases). CDR1 and CDR2 (germline): MNHEY, SMNVEV (reference sequence). This CDR3 is 13 amino acids long. V lost 5 bases, J lost 5 bases, and 10 bases lay in between. The CDR3 DNA sequence: TGTGCCAGCAGTACAGGGTTGAGAAACACCATATATTTT. This encodes CASSTGLRNTIYF.

In this sample, this clone turned up once. The V gene is TRBV3-1 (or the pseudogene TRBV3-2), the J gene TRBJ1-5; D gene ambiguous. CDR1 is LGHDT, CDR2 YNNKEL, per germline (reference sequence). This CDR3 has 13 amino acids. V lost 6 bases, J lost 0 bases, and 6 bases lay in between. This chain's CDR3 is CASSPYSNQPQHF. CDR3 nucleotide sequence: TGTGCCAGCAGTCCCTATAGCAATCAGCCCCAGCATTTT.

Here the CDR3 reads CASSPGQNWGSGANVLTF. The CDR3, as DNA: TGCGCCAGCAGCCCCGGACAGAACTGGGGGTCTGGGGCCAACGTCCTGACTTTC. The rearrangement joins TRBV5-1 to TRBJ2-6; D perhaps matches TRBD1 (6 bases). This CDR3 comprises 18 residues. The V end was cut by 4 bases, the J end by 1 base, with 18 bases between. The germline V gene has CDR1 SGHRS and CDR2 YFSETQ.

The chain links TRBV7-2 to TRBJ2-5; 11 positions agree with TRBD2. Germline CDR1 SGHTA, CDR2 FQGNSA. The CDR3 loop spans 16 amino acids. The V and J ends lost 5 bases and 0 bases, in that order; junction bases with no gene match: 5. This chain's CDR3 is CASSPRLAGNQETQYF. Written as DNA, the CDR3 is TGTGCCAGCAGCCCCCGACTAGCGGGGAACCAAGAGACCCAGTACTTC.

This chain joins TRBV20-1 and TRBJ1-6, with a possible D match to TRBD1 (6 bases). The CDR3 is 11 residues long. The germline V gene encodes CDR1 DFQATT and CDR2 SNEGSKA (reference sequence). Trimming took off 3 bases at V and 10 bases at J, with 7 bases between the two ends. For the CDR3, the DNA is TGCAGTGCTAGTCAGGGGTCACCCCTCCACTTT. This gives the protein CSASQGSPLHF.

V and J are TRBV5-4 and TRBJ1-1, with D possibly being TRBD1 (5 bases). V shed 5 bases and J shed 1 base, with 15 bases lying between them. The germline gives CDR1 SGHNT, CDR2 YYREEE (reference sequence). The CDR3 consists of 15 residues. CDR3 in DNA: TGTGCCAGCAGGCCAGACAGTTTAACGAACACTGAAGCTTTCTTT. Amino acids: CASRPDSLTNTEAFF.

The J gene is TRBJ1-2, the V gene TRBV4-3, with 9 bases aligning to TRBD1. V lost 4 bases to trimming and J lost 3 bases; unmatched junction nucleotides: 6. The CDR3 covers 15 residues. The germline CDR1 and CDR2 sequences are LGHNA and YSLEER. CDR3 DNA: TGCGCCAGCAGCCCTGAGGACAGGGGTTACTATGGCTACACCTTC. This codes for CASSPEDRGYYGYTF.

The V call is TRBV29-1, the J call TRBJ1-5; D gene unclear. The germline gives CDR1 SQVTM, CDR2 ANQGSEA. V lost 4 bases to trimming and J lost 1 base, with 14 bases between them. CDR3 length: 15 amino acids. CDR3 DNA sequence: TGCAGCGTTGGAGGGAAAGGTGGCAGCAATCAGCCCCAGCATTTT. Translation gives CSVGGKGGSNQPQHF.

The table lists this clone with a count of one. The V gene is TRBV2, the J gene TRBJ1-1, with D perhaps matching TRBD1 (6 bases). This CDR3 region has 16 residues. In germline, CDR1 is SNHLY, CDR2 FYNNEI. V dropped 1 base and J dropped 1 base, with 13 bases sitting between them. CDR3 nucleotides: TGTGCCAGCAGTGAAGTGGGGGGGCCCTCGAACACTGAAGCTTTCTTT. Encoded protein: CASSEVGGPSNTEAFF.

The chain links TRBV11-2 to TRBJ2-3, with TRBD2 as a possible D gene (5 bases). Trimming shortened V by 5 bases and J by 2 bases, and 8 bases separated the two germline ends. The germline CDR1 and CDR2 sequences are SGHAT and FQNNGV. The CDR3 extends over 13 amino acids. The CDR3 coding sequence is TGTGCCAGCAGCCGCGGGCCCACAGATACGCAGTATTTT. It translates to CASSRGPTDTQYF.

V usage is TRBV3-1 (or the pseudogene TRBV3-2) and J usage is TRBJ2-5, with D unclear. V lost 0 bases and J lost 4, with 21 bases in between. Per the germline V gene, CDR1 is LGHDT and CDR2 is YNNKEL (reference sequence). CDR3 size: 18 residues. CDR3 nucleotide sequence: TGTGCCAGCAGCCAAGAGATGGTGCTCGTCGCGTCCGGAGAGACCCAGTACTTC. Residues: CASSQEMVLVASGETQYF.

The chain uses TRBV25-1 and TRBJ1-5; 7 bases agree with TRBD1. This CDR3 comprises 14 residues. Germline values: CDR1 MGHDK, CDR2 SYGVNS. The ends lost 4 bases at V and 4 bases at J; junction bases unmatched: 4. This chain's CDR3 is CASSGGTANQPQHF. CDR3 DNA: TGTGCCAGCAGTGGCGGGACAGCTAATCAGCCCCAGCATTTT.